This entry is about one T cell receptor beta chain. This record belongs to a study of T cell changes during pregnancy in multiple sclerosis. TCRdb's table, derived via immunoSEQ multiplex PCR, lists solely in-frame clones and lacks some. The sample shows 45,000 to 65,000 clones, nearly 95% of them seen only once. CDR1 is KGHSH and CDR2 is LQKENI in the germline V gene. The CDR3 sequence is 15 residues long. The chain links TRBV18 to TRBJ2-5; no firm D call. The J call is doubtful: the DNA matches TRBJ2-7 better. This receptor was identified in a female donor with multiple sclerosis, enrolled in a pregnancy study. This sample comprised CD4+ T cells from peripheral blood mononuclear cells, obtained in the third trimester of pregnancy. The CDR3 is CASSPPSLSSYEQYF. Here the CDR3 DNA reads TGTGCCAGCTCACCACCGTCCCTAAGCTCCTACGAGCAGTACTTC.